A selection of T cell receptor beta chains follows, all from one sample in a study of early T cells in non-severe SARS-CoV-2 infection. TCRdb itself ran the 5' RACE reads through MiXCR, one entry per CDR3 protein. This table holds tens of thousands of distinct CDR3 sequences, around 19% found once. Sequencing was performed on whole blood, taken at baseline. The receptor set was obtained from an adult who was a healthcare worker with PCR-confirmed SARS-CoV-2 infection or an uninfected control (not recorded which). The CDR3 runs from the conserved cysteine through the conserved F or W. The D gene is left open where the match is weak. Size tells how often a clone was seen (once, few, many) or the class of an expanded clone, and some rows leave it out.

TRBJ2-3 16 TRBV7-2 . few CASSLGTFRSADTQYF TGTGCCAGCAGCTTGGGGACCTTCCGGTCGGCAGATACGCAGTATTTT
TRBJ2-3 18 TRBV11-2 TRBD2 few CASSLNRLAGGPADTQYF TGTGCCAGCAGCTTAAACCGTCTTGCGGGAGGGCCCGCAGATACGCAGTATTTT
TRBJ2-3 14 TRBV12-5 . . CASALAAWRDTQYF TGTGCTAGTGCCCTGGCGGCGTGGAGAGATACGCAGTATTTT
TRBJ2-5 13 TRBV29-1 . . CSGVWPPAETQYF TGCAGCGGAGTGTGGCCTCCCGCAGAGACCCAGTACTTC
TRBJ2-2 11 TRBV6-2/TRBV6-3 . few CASTVAGELFF TGTGCCAGCACGGTTGCCGGGGAGCTGTTTTTT
TRBJ2-5 15 TRBV11-2 . many CASSLAGRVQETQYF TGTGCCAGCAGCTTAGCAGGCAGGGTCCAAGAGACCCAGTACTTC
TRBJ1-5 16 TRBV6-1 TRBD1 . CASDYRGTRAHQPQHF TGTGCCAGCGACTACAGGGGCACTAGGGCCCATCAGCCCCAGCATTTT
TRBJ2-3 16 TRBV18 TRBD2 many CASSPGVAGRTDTQYF TGTGCCAGCTCACCCGGGGTAGCGGGGCGCACAGATACGCAGTATTTT
TRBJ1-5 13 TRBV10-3 . . CAISETHSQPQHF TGTGCCATCAGTGAGACCCATTCTCAGCCCCAGCATTTT
TRBJ1-1 13 TRBV7-2 . . CASSLEGGWEAFF TGTGCCAGCAGCTTAGAGGGCGGCTGGGAGGCTTTCTTT
TRBJ2-2 12 TRBV7-9 . . CASSLVGGELFF TGTGCCAGCAGCTTAGTTGGCGGGGAGCTGTTTTTT
TRBJ2-7 14 TRBV27 . . CASRGGASSYEQYF TGTGCCAGCAGGGGGGGGGCGAGCTCCTACGAGCAGTACTTC
TRBJ2-5 18 TRBV5-6 . many CASREHRTVLTLKETQYF TGTGCCAGCAGGGAACATCGGACAGTCCTGACACTTAAAGAGACCCAGTACTTC
TRBJ1-6 16 TRBV18 . . CASSPTPTQGSSPLHF TGTGCCAGCTCACCAACACCGACACAGGGAAGTTCACCCCTCCACTTT
TRBJ2-5 13 TRBV6-1 . many CASNEVGAKTQYF TGTGCCAGCAACGAGGTGGGGGCGAAGACCCAGTACTTC
TRBJ2-3 15 TRBV6-5 TRBD2 few CASSTRGATTDTQYF TGTGCCAGCAGTACGCGGGGGGCGACCACAGATACGCAGTATTTT
TRBJ2-1 15 TRBV11-2 . . CASSLTGTRNNEQFF TGTGCCAGCAGCTTGACCGGGACGCGTAACAATGAGCAGTTCTTC
TRBJ1-4 14 TRBV5-1 TRBD1 . CASSLHDRGEKLFF TGCGCCAGCAGCCTCCACGACAGGGGTGAAAAACTGTTTTTT
TRBJ2-3 13 TRBV7-2 . few CASSLLSTDTQYF TGTGCCAGCAGCTTACTCAGCACAGATACGCAGTATTTT
TRBJ2-7 15 TRBV11-2 . few CASSVSRVFSYEQYF TGTGCCAGCAGCGTTAGTAGGGTATTCTCCTACGAGCAGTACTTC
TRBJ1-5 13 TRBV12-3/TRBV12-4 TRBD1 . CASSKGGTQPQHF TGTGCCAGCAGCAAAGGGGGCACTCAGCCCCAGCATTTT
TRBJ2-1 18 TRBV7-2 . few CASSARAHSSGGLYEQFF TGTGCCAGCAGCGCCCGGGCCCATAGCTCGGGGGGCCTCTATGAGCAGTTCTTC
TRBJ2-7 15 TRBV28 TRBD1 few CASSPSGQGFDEQYF TGTGCCAGCAGTCCGTCGGGACAGGGGTTCGACGAGCAGTACTTC
TRBJ1-6 13 TRBV28 . . CASFRDGNSPLHF TGTGCCAGCTTCCGGGACGGTAATTCACCCCTCCATTTT
TRBJ2-2 15 TRBV19 . . CASNPGTSNTGELFF TGTGCCAGTAACCCCGGGACTTCGAACACCGGGGAGCTGTTTTTT
TRBJ1-2 14 TRBV7-2 . few CASSLDINRENYTF TGTGCCAGCAGCTTAGATATCAACAGGGAAAACTACACCTTC
TRBJ2-7 14 TRBV30 TRBD2 few CAWSVTSGGREQYF TGTGCCTGGAGTGTAACTAGCGGGGGTCGGGAGCAGTACTTC
TRBJ2-6 16 TRBV10-2 . . CASSEQGPMGANVLTF TGCGCCAGCAGTGAGCAGGGCCCTATGGGGGCCAACGTCCTGACTTTC
TRBJ2-1 15 TRBV6-5 . few CASSYSTSNPNEQFF TGTGCCAGCAGTTACTCGACTAGTAACCCCAATGAGCAGTTCTTC
TRBJ2-4 12 TRBV14 . few CASSHQGPETYF TGTGCCAGCAGTCACCAAGGACCGGAAACGTACTTC
TRBJ2-3 16 TRBV3-1 . . CASSQRGLTDTDTQYF TGTGCCAGCAGCCAACGGGGATTGACCGACACAGATACGCAGTATTTT
TRBJ1-2 15 TRBV7-2 . many CASSLNGGANYGYTF TGTGCCAGCAGCTTAAATGGGGGCGCTAACTATGGCTACACCTTC
TRBJ2-1 17 TRBV6-2/TRBV6-3 TRBD2 . CASSYGSSGGGYNEQFF TGTGCCAGCAGTTACGGCTCTAGCGGGGGGGGCTACAATGAGCAGTTCTTC
TRBJ2-2 16 TRBV7-2 . . CASSGGLALNTGELFF TGTGCCAGCAGCGGGGGACTTGCGCTGAACACCGGGGAGCTGTTTTTT
TRBJ2-7 17 TRBV4-2 . . CASSRAHDRTLSYEQYF TGTGCCAGCAGCCGGGCACACGACAGGACCCTCTCCTACGAGCAGTACTTC
TRBJ1-4 14 TRBV6-6 . few CASSYSPGGSRLFF TGTGCCAGCAGTTACAGCCCGGGGGGCAGTCGGCTGTTTTTT
TRBJ2-5 16 TRBV28 . . CASRMADYRGRETQYF TGTGCCAGCAGGATGGCGGACTACAGGGGCCGGGAGACCCAGTACTTC
TRBJ1-6 16 TRBV6-2/TRBV6-3 TRBD1 few CASSFQWTGAASPLHF TGTGCCAGCAGCTTCCAATGGACAGGGGCGGCTTCACCCCTCCACTTT
TRBJ2-7 14 TRBV5-1 TRBD1 few CASRTGTGGGEQYF TGCGCCAGCAGGACCGGGACAGGGGGCGGGGAGCAGTACTTC
TRBJ1-6 17 TRBV12-3/TRBV12-4 . . CASSSQWVSSYNSPLHF TGTGCCAGCAGTTCCCAATGGGTAAGCTCCTATAATTCACCCCTCCACTTT
TRBJ2-7 12 TRBV7-9 . many CASSLAGIEQYF TGTGCCAGCAGCTTAGCAGGGATCGAGCAGTACTTC
TRBJ2-3 15 TRBV12-3/TRBV12-4 . few CASSLGLPRTDTQYF TGTGCCAGCAGTCTAGGACTACCTCGCACAGATACGCAGTATTTT
TRBJ2-3 15 TRBV19 TRBD2 . CASSYSGRRSDTQYF TGTGCCAGTAGTTACAGCGGGAGGAGGTCAGATACGCAGTATTTT
TRBJ1-5 14 TRBV7-9 . . CASSLAGSNQPQHF TGTGCCAGCAGCTTAGCTGGTAGCAATCAGCCCCAGCATTTT
TRBJ2-3 16 TRBV28 TRBD2 . CASSGTSGGFTDTQYF TGTGCCAGCAGTGGGACTAGCGGGGGCTTCACAGATACGCAGTATTTT
TRBJ2-2 20 TRBV25-1 TRBD1 many CASSERPGQNIHGNTGELFF TGTGCCAGCAGTGAACGACCGGGACAGAACATCCATGGGAACACCGGGGAGCTGTTTTTT
TRBJ1-2 15 TRBV3-1 . few CASSQASSGRYGYTF TGTGCCAGCAGCCAAGCCTCAAGTGGAAGATATGGCTACACCTTC
TRBJ2-1 16 TRBV19 . . CATSLPTASSYNEQFF TGTGCCACCTCCCTTCCAACAGCTAGCTCCTACAATGAGCAGTTCTTC
TRBJ1-2 13 TRBV29-1 . few CSGWSNTNYGYTF TGCAGCGGATGGAGTAATACTAACTATGGCTACACCTTC
TRBJ1-6 17 TRBV10-3 . . CAISETDGQGMASPLHF TGTGCCATCAGTGAGACTGATGGTCAGGGTATGGCTTCACCCCTCCACTTT
TRBJ2-2 13 TRBV11-2 . . CASRRTGPGELFF TGTGCCAGCAGGCGAACAGGGCCCGGGGAGCTGTTTTTT